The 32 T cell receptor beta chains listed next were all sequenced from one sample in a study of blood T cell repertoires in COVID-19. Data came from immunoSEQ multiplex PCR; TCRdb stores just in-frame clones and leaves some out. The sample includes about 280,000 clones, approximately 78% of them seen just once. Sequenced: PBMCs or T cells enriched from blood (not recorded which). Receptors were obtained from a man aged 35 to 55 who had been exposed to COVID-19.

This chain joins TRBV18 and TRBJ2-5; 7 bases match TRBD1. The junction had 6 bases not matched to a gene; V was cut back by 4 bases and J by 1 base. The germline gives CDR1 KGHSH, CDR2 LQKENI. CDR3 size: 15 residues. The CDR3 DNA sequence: TGTGCCAGCTCACTACTACAGGGGTTCCAAGAGACCCAGTACTTC. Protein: CASSLLQGFQETQYF.

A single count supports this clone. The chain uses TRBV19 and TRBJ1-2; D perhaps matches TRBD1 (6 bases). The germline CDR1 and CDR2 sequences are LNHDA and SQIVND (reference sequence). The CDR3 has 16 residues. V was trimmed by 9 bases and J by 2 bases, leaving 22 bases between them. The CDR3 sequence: CARQLLQGSANYGYTF. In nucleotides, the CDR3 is TGTGCCAGACAACTCCTACAGGGATCAGCCAACTATGGCTACACCTTC.

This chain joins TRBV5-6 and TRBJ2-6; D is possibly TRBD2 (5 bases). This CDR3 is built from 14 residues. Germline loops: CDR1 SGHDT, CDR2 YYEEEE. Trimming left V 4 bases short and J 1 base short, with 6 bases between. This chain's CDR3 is CASSIASGANVLTF. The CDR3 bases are TGTGCCAGCAGCATAGCGTCTGGGGCCAACGTCCTGACTTTC.

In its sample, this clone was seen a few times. CDR3 bases: TGTGCCAGCAGCCCGGGAGTTTGGGAGACCCAGTACTTC. Translation gives CASSPGVWETQYF. The chain joins TRBV3-1 (or the pseudogene TRBV3-2) to TRBJ2-5; the D gene is possibly TRBD2 (6 bases). V was clipped by 4 bases and J by 5 bases, with 11 bases between them. This CDR3 has 13 amino acids. The germline V gene has CDR1 LGHDT and CDR2 YNNKEL (reference sequence).

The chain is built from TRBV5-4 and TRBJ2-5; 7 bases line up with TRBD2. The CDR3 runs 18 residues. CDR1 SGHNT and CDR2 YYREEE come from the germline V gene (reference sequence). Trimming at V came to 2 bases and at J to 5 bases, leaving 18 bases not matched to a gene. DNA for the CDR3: TGTGCCAGCAGCTTACGGAGGGGCGGGAGTCCCGGGGTTGAGACCCAGTACTTC. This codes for CASSLRRGGSPGVETQYF. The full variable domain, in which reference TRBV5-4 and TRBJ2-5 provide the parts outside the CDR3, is ETGVTQSPTHLIKTRGQQVTLRCSSQSGHNTVSWYQQALGQGPQFIFQYYREEENGRGNFPPRFSGLQFPNYSSELNVNALELDDSALYLCASSLRRGGSPGVETQYFGPGTRLLVL.

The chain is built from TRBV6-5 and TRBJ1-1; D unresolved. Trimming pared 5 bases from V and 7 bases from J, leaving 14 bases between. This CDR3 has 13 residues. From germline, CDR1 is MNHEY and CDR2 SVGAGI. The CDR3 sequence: CASSRRSYSEAFF. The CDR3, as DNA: TGTGCCAGCAGTAGAAGGTCGTACAGTGAAGCTTTCTTT.

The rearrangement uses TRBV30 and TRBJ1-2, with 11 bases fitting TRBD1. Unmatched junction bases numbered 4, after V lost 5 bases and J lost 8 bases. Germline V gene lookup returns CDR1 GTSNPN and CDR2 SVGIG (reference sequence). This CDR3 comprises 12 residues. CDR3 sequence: CAWGQGAQGYTF. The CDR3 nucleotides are TGTGCCTGGGGACAGGGGGCACAGGGCTACACCTTC.

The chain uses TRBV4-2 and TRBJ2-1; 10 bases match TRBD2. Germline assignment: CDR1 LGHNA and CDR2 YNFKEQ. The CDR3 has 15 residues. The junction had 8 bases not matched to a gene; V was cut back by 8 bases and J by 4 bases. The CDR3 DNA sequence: TGTGCCAGCGCCCCAAGCGGGGGGGCTTACAATGAGCAGTTCTTC. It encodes CASAPSGGAYNEQFF.

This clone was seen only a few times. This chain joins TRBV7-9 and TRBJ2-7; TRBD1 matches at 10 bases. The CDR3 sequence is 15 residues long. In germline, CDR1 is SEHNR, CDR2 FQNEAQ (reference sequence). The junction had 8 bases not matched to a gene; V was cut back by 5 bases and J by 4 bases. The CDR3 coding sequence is TGTGCCAGCAGCCGGACAGGGGGTGAGGGTTACGAGCAGTACTTC. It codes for CASSRTGGEGYEQYF.

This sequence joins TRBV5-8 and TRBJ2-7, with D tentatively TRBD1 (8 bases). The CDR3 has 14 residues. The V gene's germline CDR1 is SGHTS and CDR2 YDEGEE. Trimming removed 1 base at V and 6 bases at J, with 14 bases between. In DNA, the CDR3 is TGTGCCAGCAGCTTGTACAGGGGGGGTGTCGAGCAGTACTTC. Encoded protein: CASSLYRGGVEQYF.

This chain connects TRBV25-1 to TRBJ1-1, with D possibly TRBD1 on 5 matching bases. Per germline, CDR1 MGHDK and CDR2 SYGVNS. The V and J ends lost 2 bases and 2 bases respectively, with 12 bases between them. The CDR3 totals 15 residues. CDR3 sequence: CASSESRTFNTEAFF. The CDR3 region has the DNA TGTGCCAGCAGTGAAAGCCGGACATTCAACACTGAAGCTTTCTTT.

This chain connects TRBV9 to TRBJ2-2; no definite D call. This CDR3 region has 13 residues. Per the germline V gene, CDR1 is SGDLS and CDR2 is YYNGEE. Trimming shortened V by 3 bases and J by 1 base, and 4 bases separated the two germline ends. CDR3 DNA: TGTGCCAGCAGCGCCATGAACACCGGGGAGCTGTTTTTT. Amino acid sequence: CASSAMNTGELFF.

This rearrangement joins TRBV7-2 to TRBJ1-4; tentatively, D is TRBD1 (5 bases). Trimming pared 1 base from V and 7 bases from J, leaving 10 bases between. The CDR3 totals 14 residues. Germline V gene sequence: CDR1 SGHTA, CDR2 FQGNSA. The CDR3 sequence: CASSLEGSFEKLFF. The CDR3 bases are TGTGCCAGCAGCTTAGAGGGGTCTTTTGAAAAACTGTTTTTT.

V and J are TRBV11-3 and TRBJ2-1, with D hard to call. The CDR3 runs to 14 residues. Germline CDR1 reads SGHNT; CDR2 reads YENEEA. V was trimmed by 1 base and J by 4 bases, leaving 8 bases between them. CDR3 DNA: TGTGCCAGCAGCTTAGTATACGGGTACAATGAGCAGTTCTTC. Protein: CASSLVYGYNEQFF.

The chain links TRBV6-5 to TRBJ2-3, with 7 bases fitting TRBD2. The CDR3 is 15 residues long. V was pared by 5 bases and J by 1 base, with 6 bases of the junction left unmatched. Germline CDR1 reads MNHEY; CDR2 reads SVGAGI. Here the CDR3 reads CASSRAGPGTDTQYF. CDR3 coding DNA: TGTGCCAGCAGTAGAGCGGGACCCGGCACAGATACGCAGTATTTT.

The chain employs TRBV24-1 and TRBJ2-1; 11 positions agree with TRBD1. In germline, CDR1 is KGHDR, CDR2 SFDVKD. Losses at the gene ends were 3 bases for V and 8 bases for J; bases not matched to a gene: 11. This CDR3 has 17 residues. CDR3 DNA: TGTGCCACCAGTGATCCCACGGACAGGGGGCGCTTCGATGAGCAGTTCTTC. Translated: CATSDPTDRGRFDEQFF.

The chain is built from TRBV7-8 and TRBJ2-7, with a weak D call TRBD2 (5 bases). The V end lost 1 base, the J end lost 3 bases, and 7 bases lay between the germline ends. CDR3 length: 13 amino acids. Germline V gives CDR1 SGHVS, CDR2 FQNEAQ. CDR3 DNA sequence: TGTGCCAGCAGCTTAGATGACTACTACGAGCAGTACTTC. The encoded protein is CASSLDDYYEQYF.

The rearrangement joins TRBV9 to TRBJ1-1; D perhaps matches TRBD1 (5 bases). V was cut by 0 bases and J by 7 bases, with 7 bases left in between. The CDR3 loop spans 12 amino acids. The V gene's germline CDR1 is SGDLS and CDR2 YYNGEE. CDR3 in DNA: TGTGCCAGCAGCGTAGGAAGGGGTGAAGCTTTCTTT. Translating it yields CASSVGRGEAFF.

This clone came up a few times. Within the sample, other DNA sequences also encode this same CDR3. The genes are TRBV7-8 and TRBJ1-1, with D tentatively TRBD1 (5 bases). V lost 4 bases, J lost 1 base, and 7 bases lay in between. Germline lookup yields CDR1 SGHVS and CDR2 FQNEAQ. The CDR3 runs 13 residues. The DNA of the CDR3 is TGTGCCAGCAGCTCCCAGGGGAACACTGAAGCTTTCTTT. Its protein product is CASSSQGNTEAFF.

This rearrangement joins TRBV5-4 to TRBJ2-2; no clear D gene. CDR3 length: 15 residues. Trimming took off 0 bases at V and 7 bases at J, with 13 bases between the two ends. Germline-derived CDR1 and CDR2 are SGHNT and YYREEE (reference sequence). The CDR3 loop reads CASSLAVASIGELFF. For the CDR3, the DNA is TGTGCCAGCAGCTTGGCGGTAGCATCGATCGGGGAGCTGTTTTTT.

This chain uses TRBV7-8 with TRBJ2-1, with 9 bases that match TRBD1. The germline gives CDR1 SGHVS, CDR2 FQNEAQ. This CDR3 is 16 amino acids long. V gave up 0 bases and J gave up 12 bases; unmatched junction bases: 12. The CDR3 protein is CASSLAGTGSAGRQFF. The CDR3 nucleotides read TGTGCCAGCAGCTTAGCCGGGACAGGGTCGGCAGGACGGCAGTTCTTC.

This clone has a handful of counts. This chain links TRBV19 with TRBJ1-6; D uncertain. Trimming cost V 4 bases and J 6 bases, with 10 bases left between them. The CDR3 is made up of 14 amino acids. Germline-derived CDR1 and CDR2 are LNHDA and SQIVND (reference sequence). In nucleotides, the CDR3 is TGTGCCAGTAGTAAAGCTTTCGGTAATTCACCCCTCCACTTT. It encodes CASSKAFGNSPLHF.

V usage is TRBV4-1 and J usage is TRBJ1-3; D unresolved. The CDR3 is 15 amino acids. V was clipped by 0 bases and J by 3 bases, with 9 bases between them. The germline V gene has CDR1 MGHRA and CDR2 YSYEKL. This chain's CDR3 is CASSQDEGIGNTIYF. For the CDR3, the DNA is TGCGCCAGCAGCCAAGATGAGGGTATTGGAAACACCATATATTTT.

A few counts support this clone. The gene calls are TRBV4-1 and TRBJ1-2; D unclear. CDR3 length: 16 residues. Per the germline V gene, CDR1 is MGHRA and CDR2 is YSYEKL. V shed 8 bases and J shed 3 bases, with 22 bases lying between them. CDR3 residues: CASEPKPIRRDYGYTF. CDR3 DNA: TGCGCCAGCGAACCCAAGCCCATTCGACGGGACTATGGCTACACCTTC.

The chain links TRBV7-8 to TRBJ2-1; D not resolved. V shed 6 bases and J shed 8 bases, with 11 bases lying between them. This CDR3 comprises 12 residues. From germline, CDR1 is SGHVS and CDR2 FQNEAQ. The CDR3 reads CASRSSWYEQFF. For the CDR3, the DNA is TGTGCCAGCAGAAGCTCTTGGTATGAGCAGTTCTTC.

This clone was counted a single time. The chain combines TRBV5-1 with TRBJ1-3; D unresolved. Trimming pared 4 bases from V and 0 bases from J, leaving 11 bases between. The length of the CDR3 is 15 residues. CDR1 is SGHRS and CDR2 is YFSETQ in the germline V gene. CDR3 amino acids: CASSLGESSGNTIYF. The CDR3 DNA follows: TGCGCCAGCAGCCTTGGGGAGAGCTCTGGAAACACCATATATTTT.

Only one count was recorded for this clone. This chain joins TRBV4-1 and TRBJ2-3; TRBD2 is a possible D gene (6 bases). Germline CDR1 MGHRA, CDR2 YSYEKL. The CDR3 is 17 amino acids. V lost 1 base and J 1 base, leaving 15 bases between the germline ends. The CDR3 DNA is TGCGCCAGCAGCCAAGTCGGACCAAGGGAGGGCACAGATACGCAGTATTTT. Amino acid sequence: CASSQVGPREGTDTQYF.

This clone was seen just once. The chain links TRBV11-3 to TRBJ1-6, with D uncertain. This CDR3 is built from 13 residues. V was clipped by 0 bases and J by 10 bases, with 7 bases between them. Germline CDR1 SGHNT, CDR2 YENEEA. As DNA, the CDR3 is TGTGCCAGCAGCTTAGATGTATTATCACCCCTCCACTTT. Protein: CASSLDVLSPLHF.

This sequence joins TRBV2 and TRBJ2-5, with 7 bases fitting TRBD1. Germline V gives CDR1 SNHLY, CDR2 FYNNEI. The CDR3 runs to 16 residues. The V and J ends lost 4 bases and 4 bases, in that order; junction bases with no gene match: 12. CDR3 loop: CASSGMGQLKGETQYF. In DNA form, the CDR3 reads TGTGCCAGCAGTGGCATGGGACAGCTTAAAGGAGAGACCCAGTACTTC.

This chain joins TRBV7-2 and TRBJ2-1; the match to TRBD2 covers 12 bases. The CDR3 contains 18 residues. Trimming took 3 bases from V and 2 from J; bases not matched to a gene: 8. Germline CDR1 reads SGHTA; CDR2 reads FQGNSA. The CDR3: CASSLLAGGSSPYNEQFF. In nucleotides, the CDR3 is TGTGCCAGCAGCTTGCTAGCGGGAGGGTCAAGTCCCTACAATGAGCAGTTCTTC.

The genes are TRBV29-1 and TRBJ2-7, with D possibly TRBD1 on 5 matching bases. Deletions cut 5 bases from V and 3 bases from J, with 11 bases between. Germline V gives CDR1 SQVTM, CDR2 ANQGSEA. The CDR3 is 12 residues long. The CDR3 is CSVFGQYYEQYF. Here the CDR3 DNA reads TGCAGCGTTTTTGGACAATACTACGAGCAGTACTTC.

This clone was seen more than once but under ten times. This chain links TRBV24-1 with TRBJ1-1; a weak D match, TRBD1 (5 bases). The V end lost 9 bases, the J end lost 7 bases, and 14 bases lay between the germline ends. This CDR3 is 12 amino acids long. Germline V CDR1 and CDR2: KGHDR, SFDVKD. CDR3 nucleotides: TGTGCCACCCTCGGACACACGGATGAAGCTTTCTTT. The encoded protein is CATLGHTDEAFF.